The 15 T cell receptor beta chains presented below share a single source sample, sequenced in a study of blood T cell repertoires in COVID-19 (dated by TCRdb to the early 2020s). The library was produced with the immunoSEQ multiplex PCR assay. TCRdb carries this immuneACCESS record with in-frame sequences only. Its versions omit some clonotypes, under half of them owing to an unresolved V gene in the studies checked, with the rest unexplained. In this sample the table shows about 120,000 clones, about 79% of which occur a single time. The top ten hold under 3% of the sample. Material for sequencing was peripheral blood. The receptors shown here come from a man in his 70s with acute or convalescent COVID-19.

This clone has only one observation. The rearrangement uses TRBV5-6 and TRBJ1-1; 11 bases fit TRBD1. Germline V CDR1 and CDR2: SGHDT, YYEEEE. Germline trimming cut 2 bases from V and 5 bases from J; bases unmatched to any gene: 5. The CDR3 length is 15 residues. The chain's CDR3 is CASSFGTGGKTEAFF. CDR3 nucleotides: TGTGCCAGCAGCTTTGGGACAGGGGGTAAGACTGAAGCTTTCTTT.

This chain uses TRBV4-3 with TRBJ2-1, with 9 bases that match TRBD2. This CDR3 is 17 amino acids long. The germline V gene has CDR1 LGHNA and CDR2 YSLEER. V dropped 3 bases and J dropped 3; count of bases not matched to a gene: 9. The CDR3 reads CASSHDTTAGGYNEQFF. In DNA form, the CDR3 reads TGCGCCAGCAGCCACGATACTACAGCGGGGGGCTACAATGAGCAGTTCTTC.

The rearrangement uses TRBV19 and TRBJ1-1; D is uncertain. Germline V gene data show CDR1 as LNHDA and CDR2 as SQIVND (reference sequence). The CDR3 runs 14 residues. V dropped 11 bases and J dropped 4 bases, with 20 bases sitting between them. The CDR3 reads CAPTTSGCGTEAFF. CDR3 DNA sequence: TGTGCCCCTACAACGTCGGGGTGTGGCACTGAAGCTTTCTTT.

The chain has TRBV20-1 and TRBJ2-1; D may be TRBD2 (5 bases). V gave up 3 bases and J gave up 9 bases, with 21 bases separating them. The CDR3 extends over 15 amino acids. Looked up from germline, CDR1 is DFQATT and CDR2 is SNEGSKA (reference sequence). The CDR3 region has the DNA TGCAGTGCTAGTGGATTGGGCCCGAGGGTCGGTGAGCAGTTCTTC. Protein: CSASGLGPRVGEQFF.

The V call is TRBV29-1, the J call TRBJ1-1; 7 bases agree with TRBD1. This CDR3 contains 12 residues. Per germline, CDR1 SQVTM and CDR2 ANQGSEA. The junction had 8 bases not matched to a gene; V was cut back by 7 bases and J by 6 bases. CDR3 sequence: CSARQGNPEAFF. The CDR3 DNA sequence: TGCAGCGCAAGACAGGGAAATCCTGAAGCTTTCTTT.

This clone was observed a handful of times. The rearrangement joins TRBV7-2 to TRBJ2-7; maybe TRBD1 (6 bases). This CDR3 has 14 amino acids. Between the trimmed V and J ends, which lost 4 bases and 0 bases, there was a span of 10 bases. Germline-derived CDR1 and CDR2 are SGHTA and FQGNSA. CDR3 residues: CASSSNRVSYEQYF. The CDR3 DNA sequence: TGTGCCAGCAGCTCAAACAGGGTCTCCTACGAGCAGTACTTC.

J is TRBJ1-1 and V is TRBV27, with 10 bases aligning to TRBD1. Trimming took 5 bases from V and 3 from J; bases not matched to a gene: 9. CDR3 length: 16 residues. From germline, CDR1 is MNHEY and CDR2 SMNVEV (reference sequence). The CDR3 sequence: CASSQPGQGMDTEAFF. In nucleotides, the CDR3 is TGTGCCAGCAGTCAACCGGGACAGGGGATGGACACTGAAGCTTTCTTT.

V gene TRBV6-2 or TRBV6-3 combines with J gene TRBJ2-1, with D possibly TRBD2 on 8 matching bases. Trimming took 6 bases from V and 3 from J, leaving 18 bases between them. Germline assignment: CDR1 MNHEY and CDR2 SVGEGT. The CDR3 totals 16 residues. CDR3 DNA sequence: TGTGCCAGCAGCCCAGCCAGGGGGACTAGCTACAATGAGCAGTTCTTC. This translates into CASSPARGTSYNEQFF.

The chain links TRBV9 to TRBJ2-6; TRBD1 matches 7 bases. With V trimmed by 0 bases and J by 4 bases, 10 bases remained unmatched. Germline V gene lookup returns CDR1 SGDLS and CDR2 YYNGEE. The CDR3 consists of 18 residues. DNA of the CDR3: TGTGCCAGCAGCGTAGGTAGGGGGCTCCCTTTCGGGGCCAACGTCCTGACTTTC. Protein: CASSVGRGLPFGANVLTF.

The chain employs TRBV10-3 and TRBJ2-1, with 8 bases lining up with TRBD2. The CDR3 is 12 amino acids. V trimming: 3 bases; J trimming: 14 bases; junction bases outside the gene matches: 6. Germline V gene sequence: CDR1 ENHRY, CDR2 SYGVKD. CDR3 DNA sequence: TGTGCCATCAGTGAAGATAGCGGGGTAAAGTTCTTC. As protein: CAISEDSGVKFF.

The gene calls are TRBV6-5 and TRBJ2-7; 8 positions agree with TRBD2. Germline assignment: CDR1 MNHEY and CDR2 SVGAGI. J lost 5 bases, V lost 7 bases, and 10 bases had no gene match. This CDR3 contains 14 residues. The CDR3: CASNTGLEVNEQYF. As DNA, the CDR3 is TGTGCCAGCAACACGGGACTAGAAGTCAACGAGCAGTACTTC.

In DNA form, the CDR3 reads TGTGCCACCAAAGAAGGGACTAGCGGGGGCCACGGGGAGACCCAGTACTTC. It specifies CATKEGTSGGHGETQYF. The chain links TRBV10-3 to TRBJ2-5; 14 nucleotides agree with TRBD2. The CDR3 covers 17 residues. J lost 5 bases, V lost 10 bases, and 15 bases had no gene match. Germline-derived CDR1 and CDR2 are ENHRY and SYGVKD.

There are a few counts of this clone. The chain combines TRBV4-2 with TRBJ2-1; D perhaps matches TRBD1 (5 bases). V was clipped by 4 bases and J by 3 bases, with 7 bases between them. CDR1 is LGHNA and CDR2 is YNFKEQ in the germline V gene. This CDR3 spans 13 amino acids. CDR3 sequence reads: CASSLDSYNEQFF. The CDR3 bases are TGTGCCAGCAGCCTCGACAGCTACAATGAGCAGTTCTTC.

This chain links TRBV18 with TRBJ1-4; 10 bases map to TRBD1. V shed 2 bases, J shed 0 bases, and the junction held 6 bases outside the gene matches. Germline V gene sequence: CDR1 KGHSH, CDR2 LQKENI. There are 18 residues in the CDR3. The CDR3 loop reads CASSPTTGQGATNEKLFF. CDR3 bases: TGTGCCAGCTCACCAACCACCGGACAGGGGGCAACTAATGAAAAACTGTTTTTT.

The chain couples TRBV5-6 to TRBJ1-5; a weak D match, TRBD1 (5 bases). Germline loops: CDR1 SGHDT, CDR2 YYEEEE. This CDR3 spans 14 amino acids. V lost 0 bases and J lost 7, with 11 bases in between. The CDR3 sequence: CASSLGRGRQPQHF. CDR3 nucleotide sequence: TGTGCCAGCAGCTTGGGGAGGGGAAGGCAGCCCCAGCATTTT.